The 9 T cell receptor beta chains presented below share a single source sample, sequenced in a study of T-cell memory formation after mild COVID-19. TCRdb ran MiXCR on the 5' RACE reads and lists one entry per CDR3 protein. The sample comprises 410,000 or so distinct CDR3 sequences, 23% of which are singletons, and over 10% rests with the top ten. The sequenced material came from PBMCs or a T cell subset sorted from them (not recorded which). The receptors were gathered from an adult woman who had mild COVID-19 (a few samples of this study predate the infection). Cell type and time point are not known.

This sequence joins TRBV9 and TRBJ1-4; no clear D gene. The CDR3 runs to 16 residues. The V gene's germline CDR1 is SGDLS and CDR2 YYNGEE. Trimming removed 0 bases from V and 5 bases from J, with 14 bases in between. Written as DNA, the CDR3 is TGTGCCAGCAGCGTAGGTTCTACAGAGCTAAATGAAAAACTGTTTTTT. Its protein product is CASSVGSTELNEKLFF.

This clonotype showed up many times. DNA of the CDR3: TGTGCCAGCAGCCTCGGGCAGGGAGACTCACCCCTCCACTTT. Its protein product is CASSLGQGDSPLHF. This chain uses TRBV5-6 with TRBJ1-6; D is possibly TRBD1 (5 bases). Trimming removed 4 bases at V and 10 bases at J, with 15 bases between. The length of the CDR3 is 14 residues. Germline CDR1 is SGHDT and CDR2 is YYEEEE. The whole variable domain, filled in from reference TRBV5-6 and TRBJ1-6, reads DAGVTQSPTHLIKTRGQQVTLRCSPKSGHDTVSWYQQALGQGPQFIFQYYEEEERQRGNFPDRFSGHQFPNYSSELNVNALLLGDSALYLCASSLGQGDSPLHFGNGTRLTVT.

As DNA, the CDR3 is TGCAGCGGGGGGGACAGCCTAACTAATGAAAAACTGTTTTTT. It yields the protein CSGGDSLTNEKLFF. V and J are TRBV29-1 and TRBJ1-4, with 7 bases fitting TRBD1. The CDR3 totals 14 residues. The germline V gene has CDR1 SQVTM and CDR2 ANQGSEA. The V gene end was trimmed by 7 bases and the J gene end by 1 base; junction bases not matched to a gene: 6.

The table lists this clonotype with a few counts. The chain combines TRBV27 with TRBJ1-1; D not certain. This CDR3 region has 14 residues. Between the trimmed V and J ends, which lost 4 bases and 1 base, there was a span of 10 bases. Germline loops: CDR1 MNHEY, CDR2 SMNVEV (reference sequence). In nucleotides, the CDR3 is TGTGCCAGCAGTTACGGGGTGTCGAACACTGAAGCTTTCTTT. It is translated as CASSYGVSNTEAFF.

The chain combines TRBV9 with TRBJ2-3, with 11 bases that match TRBD2. Germline V CDR1 and CDR2: SGDLS, YYNGEE. This CDR3 comprises 16 residues. The V and J ends lost 0 bases and 7 bases, in that order; junction bases with no gene match: 7. The CDR3: CASSVELAGERNTQYF. The CDR3 nucleotides are TGTGCCAGCAGCGTAGAACTAGCGGGAGAGCGGAATACGCAGTATTTT.

This clonotype was observed many times. The chain has TRBV7-3 and TRBJ2-7; TRBD1 aligns across 10 bases. The CDR3 runs to 15 residues. CDR1 is SGHTA, CDR2 FQGTGA, per germline. V dropped 0 bases and J dropped 4; count of bases not matched to a gene: 3. As DNA, the CDR3 is TGTGCCAGCAGCTTAACCGGGACAGGGGTATACGAGCAGTACTTC. Translated: CASSLTGTGVYEQYF.

The genes are TRBV5-1 and TRBJ2-7; 10 bases agree with TRBD2. The germline V gene encodes CDR1 SGHRS and CDR2 YFSETQ. The length of the CDR3 is 13 residues. Trimming removed 4 bases from V and 5 bases from J; junction bases left unmatched: 3. The CDR3 DNA reads as TGCGCCAGCAGCGGTCTAGCGGGAGACGAGCAGTACTTC. It translates to CASSGLAGDEQYF.

V gene TRBV13 combines with J gene TRBJ2-5; perhaps TRBD2 as D (6 bases). This CDR3 has 15 residues. Trimming took off 1 base at V and 4 bases at J, with 13 bases between the two ends. From germline, CDR1 is PRHDT and CDR2 FYEKMQ (reference sequence). Here the CDR3 DNA reads TGTGCCAGCAGCTTAGAGCCTAGCGAAGGAGAGACCCAGTACTTC. Its protein is CASSLEPSEGETQYF.

J is TRBJ2-3 and V is TRBV20-1, with 10 bases identical to TRBD2. Germline loops: CDR1 DFQATT, CDR2 SNEGSKA (reference sequence). V lost 5 bases and J lost 6; bases outside the gene matches: 11. The CDR3 contains 15 residues. CDR3 region: CSAHAPGLASDTQYF. Written as DNA, the CDR3 is TGCAGTGCTCATGCTCCGGGACTAGCGAGTGATACGCAGTATTTT.